This entry describes one T cell receptor (beta chain). Original processing notes: The authors estimated nucleated cell counts from reference gene primer amplification. The data were produced by immunoSEQ multiplex PCR, yet TCRdb's version contains in-frame clones alone and is incomplete. V, J and clone size are those of that table, while D and trimming were read from the DNA. The sample lists about 210,000 clones, around 80% occurring once. This entry belongs to a study of blood T cell repertoires in COVID-19. As for the study in general: Spain, Italy and the United States supplied samples that represented acute and convalescent COVID-19. Nucleic acid was either cDNA or gDNA, and it came from T cells, B-cell-depleted T cells, or PBMCs.

Trimming at V came to 2 bases and at J to 4 bases, leaving 5 bases not matched to a gene. The CDR3 runs 15 residues. Germline V CDR1 and CDR2: LGHNA, YNFKEQ. Sample: peripheral blood. The chain has TRBV4-2 and TRBJ1-5; TRBD1 matches 7 bases. This sequence was found in a human donor in a cohort sampled during active COVID-19. The CDR3 nucleotides are TGTGCCAGCAGCCAAAGTGGACAGGTTAATCAGCCCCAGCATTTT. Translation: CASSQSGQVNQPQHF.